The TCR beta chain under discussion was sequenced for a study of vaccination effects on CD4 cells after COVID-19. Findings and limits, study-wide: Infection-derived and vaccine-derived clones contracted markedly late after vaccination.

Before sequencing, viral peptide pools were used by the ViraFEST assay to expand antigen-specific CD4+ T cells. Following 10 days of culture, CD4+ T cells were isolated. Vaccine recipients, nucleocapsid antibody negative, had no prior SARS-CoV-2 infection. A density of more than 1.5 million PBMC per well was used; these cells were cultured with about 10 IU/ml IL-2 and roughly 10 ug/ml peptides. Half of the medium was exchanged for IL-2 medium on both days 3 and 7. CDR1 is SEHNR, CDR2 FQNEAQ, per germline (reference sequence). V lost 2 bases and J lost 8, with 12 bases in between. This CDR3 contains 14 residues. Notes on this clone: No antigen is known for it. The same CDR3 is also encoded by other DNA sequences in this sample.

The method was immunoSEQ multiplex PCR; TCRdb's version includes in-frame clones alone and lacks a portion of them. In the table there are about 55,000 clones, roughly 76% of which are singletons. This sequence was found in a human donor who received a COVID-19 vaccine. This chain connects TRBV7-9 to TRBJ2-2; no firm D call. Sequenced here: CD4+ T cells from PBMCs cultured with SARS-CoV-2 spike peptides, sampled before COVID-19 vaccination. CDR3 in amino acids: CASSLKDLNGELFF. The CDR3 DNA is TGTGCCAGCAGCTTAAAGGATCTTAATGGGGAGCTGTTTTTT.